This TCR beta chain originates from a study of blood T cell repertoires in COVID-19. TCRdb's copy holds only in-frame clones and misses some; the assay was immunoSEQ multiplex PCR. The sample consists of roughly 39,000 clones, approximately 94% of them appearing once. This clone occurred once. The sequencing input was peripheral blood. The TCR originated in a human donor with active COVID-19. The donor label of this sample is uncertain.

The CDR3 DNA is TGTGCCAGCAGTGGGGGGACTAGCGGCCTAGGGGATACGCAGTATTTT. It yields the protein CASSGGTSGLGDTQYF. The chain carries TRBV2 and TRBJ2-3; 11 positions agree with TRBD2. The CDR3 consists of 16 residues. V trimming: 4 bases; J trimming: 6 bases; junction bases outside the gene matches: 9. Germline V lookup: CDR1 SNHLY, CDR2 FYNNEI.